The entry that follows covers one TCR beta chain sequence. The antigen is not known. The sample originates from a study of T cell responses to AZD1222 COVID-19 vaccine. The study, taken as a whole, reports: Clonal diversity may have been underestimated, and the donors were mostly white British, with more females than males.

Assay: immunoSEQ multiplex PCR; the TCRdb copy retains only in-frame clones and omits some. The sample contains tens of thousands of clones, 92% of which appear only once. The clonotype originates from an adult who received the AZD1222 COVID-19 vaccine. Material: peripheral blood, obtained 28 days after the second AZD1222 dose.

The CDR3: CATRGEPPDTQYF. The CDR3 nucleotides read TGTGCCACCCGAGGGGAACCCCCAGATACGCAGTATTTT. The chain has TRBV7-8 and TRBJ2-3; the D call may be TRBD1 or TRBD2 (5 bases each). CDR1 is SGHVS, CDR2 FQNEAQ, per germline. The germline V and J ends were trimmed by 10 bases and 4 bases, with 15 bases remaining between them. This CDR3 region has 13 residues.